Each of the 16 T cell receptor beta chains below was sequenced from the same sample in a study of control samples from healthy donors and cancer patients. Sequencing was performed with immunoSEQ multiplex PCR; in TCRdb, only in-frame clones are kept and a portion is missing. The data show about 170,000 clones, 90% to 95% seen once. Specimen: blood. Every receptor here comes from a woman in her twenties or thirties in good health.

This clone was picked up one time. This chain links TRBV18 with TRBJ1-2, with D uncertain. Deletions cut 0 bases from V and 1 base from J, with 9 bases between. The CDR3 totals 15 residues. Per germline, CDR1 KGHSH and CDR2 LQKENI. CDR3 coding DNA: TGTGCCAGCTCACCACCGGGCACCAATAACTATGGCTACACCTTC. It specifies CASSPPGTNNYGYTF.

V gene TRBV4-3 combines with J gene TRBJ1-1; D is undetermined. The CDR3 covers 13 residues. CDR1 is LGHNA and CDR2 is YSLEER in the germline V gene. Trimming cost V 0 bases and J 0 bases, with 2 bases left between them. As DNA, the CDR3 is TGCGCCAGCAGCCAAGAGTTGAACACTGAAGCTTTCTTT. Translated, it gives CASSQELNTEAFF.

The chain is built from TRBV19 and TRBJ1-2; TRBD1 is a possible D gene (6 bases). In germline, CDR1 is LNHDA, CDR2 SQIVND (reference sequence). V was pared by 4 bases and J by 0 bases, with 9 bases between. This CDR3 has 14 amino acids. The CDR3: CASSNREANYGYTF. Written as DNA, the CDR3 is TGTGCCAGTAGTAACAGGGAAGCTAACTATGGCTACACCTTC.

The chain joins TRBV4-2 to TRBJ2-2; TRBD1 is a possible D gene (5 bases). Germline V gives CDR1 LGHNA, CDR2 YNFKEQ. The V and J ends lost 2 bases and 4 bases respectively, with 11 bases between them. The CDR3 runs to 15 residues. The CDR3 DNA sequence: TGTGCCAGCAGCCAACAGGGTTTGAGCACCGGGGAGCTGTTTTTT. Its translation: CASSQQGLSTGELFF.

The V gene is TRBV2, the J gene TRBJ2-3; TRBD2 matches 13 bases. With 5 bases clipped from V and 3 bases from J, the junction kept 5 bases outside the gene matches. Germline CDR1 and CDR2: SNHLY and FYNNEI. The CDR3 has 16 residues. The CDR3 DNA reads as TGTGCCAGCAGTCCACGGACTAGCGGGAGAACAGATACGCAGTATTTT. Amino acids: CASSPRTSGRTDTQYF. The full variable domain, in which reference TRBV2 and TRBJ2-3 provide the parts outside the CDR3, is EPEVTQTPSHQVTQMGQEVILRCVPISNHLYFYWYRQILGQKVEFLVSFYNNEISEKSEIFDDQFSVERPDGSNFTLKIRSTKLEDSAMYFCASSPRTSGRTDTQYFGPGTRLTVL.

This clone is a singleton in its sample. The chain carries TRBV6-5 and TRBJ2-7, with D maybe TRBD2 (6 bases). The V gene lost 6 bases and the J gene lost 0 bases, with 12 bases spanning the gap. This CDR3 contains 14 residues. Per the germline V gene, CDR1 is MNHEY and CDR2 is SVGAGI. CDR3 DNA sequence: TGTGCCAGCAGGGGGACTGCGAGCTCCTACGAGCAGTACTTC. Translation gives CASRGTASSYEQYF.

This chain joins TRBV4-3 and TRBJ1-2, with a possible D match to TRBD1 (5 bases). CDR1 and CDR2 (germline): LGHNA, YSLEER. This CDR3 has 15 amino acids. Trimming pared 0 bases from V and 0 bases from J, leaving 8 bases between. The CDR3 reads CASSQDRVTNYGYTF. The CDR3 coding sequence is TGCGCCAGCAGCCAAGACAGGGTAACTAACTATGGCTACACCTTC.

This rearrangement joins TRBV6-5 to TRBJ1-1, with 8 bases fitting TRBD1. Looked up from germline, CDR1 is MNHEY and CDR2 is SVGAGI. The CDR3 consists of 14 residues. The J segment lost 5 bases and the V segment lost 4 bases, leaving 6 bases of the junction unmatched. The CDR3 bases are TGTGCCAGCAGTTTACTACAGGGGGAAACTGAAGCTTTCTTT. The encoded protein is CASSLLQGETEAFF.

This sequence joins TRBV6-5 and TRBJ2-3, with TRBD2 identical over 13 bases. The junction had 3 bases not matched to a gene; V was cut back by 5 bases and J by 4 bases. In germline, CDR1 is MNHEY, CDR2 SVGAGI. CDR3 length equals 15 residues. This CDR3 reads CASSRTSGGSDTQYF. The CDR3 DNA is TGTGCCAGCAGTAGGACTAGCGGGGGATCAGATACGCAGTATTTT.

The chain combines TRBV7-6 with TRBJ2-7, with D hard to call. Trimming removed 3 bases from V and 1 base from J, with 10 bases in between. The CDR3 is made up of 14 amino acids. CDR1 SGHVS and CDR2 FNYEAQ come from the germline V gene. The CDR3 coding sequence is TGTGCCAGCAGCTTGGATAGTGGATCCTACGAGCAGTACTTC. Protein: CASSLDSGSYEQYF.

The chain couples TRBV11-3 to TRBJ2-3, with unresolved D. V lost 2 bases and J lost 6, with 6 bases in between. There are 12 residues in the CDR3. From germline, CDR1 is SGHNT and CDR2 YENEEA. CDR3 DNA: TGTGCCAGCAGCTTACTAGTTGATACGCAGTATTTT. The encoded protein is CASSLLVDTQYF. The full variable domain, with the rest looked up from reference TRBV11-3 and TRBJ2-3, is EAGVVQSPRYKIIEKKQPVAFWCNPISGHNTLYWYLQNLGQGPELLIRYENEEAVDDSQLPKDRFSAERLKGVDSTLKIQPAELGDSAVYLCASSLLVDTQYFGPGTRLTVL.

The genes are TRBV5-1 and TRBJ1-6; TRBD1 matches at 7 bases. Trimming took 3 bases from V and 7 from J; bases not matched to a gene: 4. Germline V lookup: CDR1 SGHRS, CDR2 YFSETQ. The CDR3 has 14 residues. This CDR3 is CASSSGQLNSPLHF. Written as DNA, the CDR3 is TGCGCCAGCAGCTCGGGACAGCTGAATTCACCCCTCCACTTT.

This clone showed up just once. The CDR3: CASSLGGEGYTF. In DNA form, the CDR3 reads TGTGCCAGCAGCTTAGGTGGGGAAGGCTACACCTTC. The chain has TRBV7-9 and TRBJ1-2; no reliable D call. The germline V and J ends were trimmed by 1 base and 8 bases, with 8 bases remaining between them. Germline-derived CDR1 and CDR2 are SEHNR and FQNEAQ (reference sequence). This CDR3 has 12 amino acids. The full variable domain, completed using reference TRBV7-9 and TRBJ1-2, is DTGVSQNPRHKITKRGQNVTFRCDPISEHNRLYWYRQTLGQGPEFLTYFQNEAQLEKSRLLSDRFSAERPKGSFSTLEIQRTEQGDSAMYLCASSLGGEGYTFGSGTRLTVV.

The chain is built from TRBV5-1 and TRBJ2-7, with a weak D call TRBD1 (5 bases). V lost 5 bases, J lost 3 bases, and 9 bases lay in between. The CDR3 is 12 amino acids. The germline gives CDR1 SGHRS, CDR2 YFSETQ. This CDR3 is CASSSRGYEQYF. CDR3 sequence (DNA): TGCGCCAGCAGTTCAAGGGGCTACGAGCAGTACTTC.

The chain uses TRBV30 and TRBJ1-3, with D uncertain. The CDR3 extends over 12 amino acids. Germline V CDR1 and CDR2: GTSNPN, SVGIG (reference sequence). Trimming cost V 0 bases and J 2 bases, with 2 bases left between them. The CDR3 coding sequence is TGTGCCTGGAGTGTACCTGGAAACACCATATATTTT. It specifies CAWSVPGNTIYF.

The gene calls are TRBV15 and TRBJ1-2; D ambiguous. The V gene lost 0 bases and the J gene lost 4 bases, with 6 bases spanning the gap. CDR1 LNHNV and CDR2 YYDKDF come from the germline V gene (reference sequence). The CDR3 has 13 amino acids. CDR3: CATSRDRGYGYTF. CDR3 DNA sequence: TGTGCCACCAGCAGAGATCGGGGCTATGGCTACACCTTC. Drawing the rest from reference TRBV15 and TRBJ1-2, the complete variable domain is DAMVIQNPRYQVTQFGKPVTLSCSQTLNHNVMYWYQQKSSQAPKLLFHYYDKDFNNEADTPDNFQSRRPNTSFCFLDIRSPGLGDTAMYLCATSRDRGYGYTFGSGTRLTVV.